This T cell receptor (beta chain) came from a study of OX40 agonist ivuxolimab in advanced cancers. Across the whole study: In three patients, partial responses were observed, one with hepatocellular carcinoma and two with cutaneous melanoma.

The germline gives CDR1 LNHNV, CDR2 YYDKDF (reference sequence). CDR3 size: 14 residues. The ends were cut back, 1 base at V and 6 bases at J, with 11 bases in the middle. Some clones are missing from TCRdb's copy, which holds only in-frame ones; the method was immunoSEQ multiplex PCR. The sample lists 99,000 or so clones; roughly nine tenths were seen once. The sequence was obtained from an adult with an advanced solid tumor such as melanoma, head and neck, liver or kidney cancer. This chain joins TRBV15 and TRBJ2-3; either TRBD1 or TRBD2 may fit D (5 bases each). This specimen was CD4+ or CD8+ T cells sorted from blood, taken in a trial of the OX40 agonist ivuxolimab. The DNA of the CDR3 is TGTGCCACCAGCAGAGCCCCCGGGGCGGATACGCAGTATTTT. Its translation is CATSRAPGADTQYF.